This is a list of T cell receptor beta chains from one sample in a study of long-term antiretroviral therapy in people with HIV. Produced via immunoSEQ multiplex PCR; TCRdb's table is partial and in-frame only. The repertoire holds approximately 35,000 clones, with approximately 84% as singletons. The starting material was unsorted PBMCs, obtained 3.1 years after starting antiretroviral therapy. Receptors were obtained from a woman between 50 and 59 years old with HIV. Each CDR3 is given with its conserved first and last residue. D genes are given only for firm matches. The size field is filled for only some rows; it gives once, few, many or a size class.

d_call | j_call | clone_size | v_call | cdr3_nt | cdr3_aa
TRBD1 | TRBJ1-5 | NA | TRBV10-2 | TGCGCCAGCAGACCGGGACAGGGACAGAATAGCAATCAGCCCCAGCATTTT | CASRPGQGQNSNQPQHF
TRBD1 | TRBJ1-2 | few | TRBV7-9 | TGTGCCAGCAGCTATACCCGACAGGGGGGCTATGGCTACACCTTC | CASSYTRQGGYGYTF
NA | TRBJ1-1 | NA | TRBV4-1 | TGCGCCAGCAGCCAAGGAAAGGTTGAAGCTTTCTTT | CASSQGKVEAFF
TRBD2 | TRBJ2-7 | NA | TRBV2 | TGTGCCAGCACGTACCCGGGACTAGCGGCCTACGAGCAGTACTTC | CASTYPGLAAYEQYF
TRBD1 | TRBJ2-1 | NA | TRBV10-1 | TGCGCCAGCAGAGGGACAGGGGGACGGAATGAGCAGTTCTTC | CASRGTGGRNEQFF
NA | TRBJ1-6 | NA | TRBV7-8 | TGTGCCAGCAGCTTTTATGACGGGGCAAATTCACCCCTCCACTTT | CASSFYDGANSPLHF
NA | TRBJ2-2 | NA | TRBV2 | TGTGCCAGCAGGAAGGGTGGTGTTAACACCGGGGAGCTGTTTTTT | CASRKGGVNTGELFF
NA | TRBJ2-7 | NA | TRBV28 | TGTGCCAGCAGTTTGATCGACTGGGTGACTGGGGTCTACGAGCAGTACTTC | CASSLIDWVTGVYEQYF
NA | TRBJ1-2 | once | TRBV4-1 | TGCGCCAGCAGCCAAGAGGACCCTTCGGGAGGCTACACCTTC | CASSQEDPSGGYTF
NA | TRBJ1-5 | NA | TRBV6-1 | TGTGCCAGCAGTGAAGCGTTGGGGAATCGACAGCCCCAGCATTTT | CASSEALGNRQPQHF
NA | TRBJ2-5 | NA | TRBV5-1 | TGCGCCAGCAGCCTGCTGGGGCAAGAGACCCAGTACTTC | CASSLLGQETQYF
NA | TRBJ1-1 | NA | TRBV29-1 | TGCAGCGTTCAGGGGTACACTGAAGCTTTCTTT | CSVQGYTEAFF
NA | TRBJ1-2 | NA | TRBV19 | TGTGCCAGTAGTCCTCCGAGGGACTATGGCTACACCTTC | CASSPPRDYGYTF
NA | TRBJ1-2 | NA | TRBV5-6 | TGTGCCAGCAGCTACGAGGGTTACACTAACTATGGCTACACCTTC | CASSYEGYTNYGYTF
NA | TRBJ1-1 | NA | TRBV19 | TGTGCCAGTAGTGCCTTACCCTCAGTGAACACTGAAGCTTTCTTT | CASSALPSVNTEAFF
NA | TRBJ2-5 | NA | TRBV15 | TGTGCCATTCCGGACTACCATCAAGAGACCCAGTACTTC | CAIPDYHQETQYF
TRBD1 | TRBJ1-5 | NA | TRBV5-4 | TGTGCCAGCAGCTCCGCGGGGACAGTTAATCAGCCCCAGCATTTT | CASSSAGTVNQPQHF
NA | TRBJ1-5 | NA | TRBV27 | TGTGCCAAGTGGACAGAAGTCGAGCCCCAGCATTTT | CAKWTEVEPQHF
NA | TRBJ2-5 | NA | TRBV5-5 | TGTGCCAGCACCTCGTGGGGCAGAGACCAAGAGACCCAGTACTTC | CASTSWGRDQETQYF
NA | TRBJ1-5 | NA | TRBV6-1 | TGTGCCAGCAGCACCACGGCGGGTGGCAATCAGCCCCAGCATTTT | CASSTTAGGNQPQHF
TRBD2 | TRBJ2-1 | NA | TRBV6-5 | TGTGCCAGCAGTCCCGGGAGCGGGAACAATGAGCAGTTCTTC | CASSPGSGNNEQFF
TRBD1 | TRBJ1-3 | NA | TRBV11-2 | TGTGCCAGCAGCCAGGGACAGGCCTTAGCCCGATTCTCTGGAAACACCATATATTTT | CASSQGQALARFSGNTIYF
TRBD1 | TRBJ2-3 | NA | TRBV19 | TGTGCCAGTAGTATGTGGGACAGGGCGGCAGATACGCAGTATTTT | CASSMWDRAADTQYF